This TCR beta chain came from a study of vaccination and CD4 T cells after COVID-19 (dated by TCRdb to 2022 to 2024). Turning to the overall study: Convalescent patients had a positive SARS-CoV-2 result on nasal swab PCR, and of these patients, several had mild disease and one had severe disease. Post-vaccine blood samples were collected a median of approximately eleven weeks after the second vaccine dose, ranging from roughly 12 to 250 days. As controls, cultures received a CEFX viral epitope pool (the positive control), an HIV-1 Nef peptide pool (the negative control), or no peptide at all. Culture stimuli were overlapping spike peptide pools from SARS-CoV-2 and from the common cold coronaviruses HCoV-NL63, HCoV-OC43 and HCoV-229E. The spike-specific CD4+ TCR repertoire was compared before and after mRNA vaccination in approximately ten COVID-19 convalescent patients and a few infection-naive healthy vaccine recipients. In the convalescent cohort there were six males and four females, among whom were two Hispanic individuals, seven Caucasians, two Asians and one multiracial person. Post-COVID blood samples were collected from convalescent patients a median of around 100 days after diagnosis, with a range of about 30 to 161 days. Each participant got two doses of either the Pfizer-BioNTech BNT162b2 vaccine (n=8) or the Moderna mRNA-1273 vaccine (n=2).

Trimmed from V: 7 bases; trimmed from J: 2 bases; junction bases lacking a gene match: 10. The CDR3 has 15 amino acids, counting the end cysteine and phenylalanine. Solely the CDR3 DNA is kept, with 45 bases framed from the first base. CDR1 is given as SGHTA and CDR2 as FQGNSA, both from the germline V gene. Preparation of the library involved PCR. TCR sequencing of DNA from cultured CD4+ T cells used the Oncomine TCR Beta short-read assay at the Johns Hopkins FTIC core. Genomic DNA was extracted from the cultured CD4+ T cells with the QIAamp micro DNA kit. Oncomine TCR Beta libraries from cultured CD4+ T cells were pooled using unique dual indexes and sequenced on an Illumina iSeq 100. Regarding the original processing steps: Non-productive sequences were removed, and CDR3s not starting with C, not ending with F or W, or shorter than 7 amino acids were discarded. The MANAFEST web application identified antigen-specific clonotypes by comparing peptide-stimulated wells against reference wells and other culture wells. To be called positive, a clone needed an FDR below 0.05, an odds ratio above 5, and a productive frequency above 0.1% in at least two of three replicate wells. A clonotype counted as cross-reactive if it showed significant expansion both in the SARS-CoV-2 spike wells and in at least one common cold coronavirus spike condition. Similarity between CDR3 sequences was evaluated in R version 3.6.1 using Levenshtein distances (stringdist) and unrooted phylogenetic trees (ape). TCRdb reanalyzed the raw reads on its own, using fastp at Q25 for trimming and MiXCR for clone calling, and kept in-frame beta chains. Rows merge per CDR3 protein into single entries with the most common DNA and genes. The V and J calls come from TCRdb's annotation, not from the publication. The sample includes roughly 20,000 distinct CDR3 sequences, with roughly 42% observed a single time. Clones ranked in the top ten supply about 6.3% of the sample.

Regarding this clonotype: The target of this receptor is not known. No clone much larger than this one lies a single base away; base qualities are absent.

On the study overall, not on this receptor specifically: Of the vaccine-specific clones found in convalescent patients, nearly all (304 of 307) were mono-reactive for SARS-CoV-2 spike instead of being cross-reactive with common cold coronaviruses. Only a relatively small number of convalescent patients were included in the study, and early timepoints following natural infection were not analyzed. Among the post-vaccine SARS-CoV-2-reactive clones in convalescent patients, a median approximately 86% showed up only after vaccination, which suggests vaccine-specific priming. The median number of SARS-CoV-2-reactive clonotypes rose from 20 to 25 after infection to roughly 38 after vaccination, but the change was not significant.

The treatment or condition label here, explained by the study, means: roughly ten-day PBMC culture with coronavirus spike peptide pools or control peptides (ViraFEST assay). The study used the ViraFEST assay, which expanded antigen-specific T cells with peptide pools and then identified expanded clonotypes by TCR sequencing. The positive SARS-CoV-2 PCR tests of the convalescent patients were dated from March to December 2020, before the Alpha, Beta and Delta variants emerged in the United States. PBMCs were cultured at around 2 million per well in IMDM supplemented with about 5% human AB serum and around 10 IU/ml IL-2, with about 10 ug/ml peptide pools added. On days 3 and 7, half of the culture medium was replaced with fresh IL-2-containing medium. After approximately 10 days of culture, CD4+ T cells were isolated by negative selection using the EasySep CD4+ T cell isolation kit. Ficoll-Paque Plus gradient centrifugation was used to isolate PBMCs from whole blood, and the isolated PBMCs were then either used fresh or cryopreserved at -140C. Triplicate wells were generally used for each culture condition.

This chain joins TRBV7-2 to TRBJ2-7; 8 junctional bases match TRBD2. The input for sequencing was CD4+ T cells from blood, cultured in vitro, taken before SARS-CoV-2 vaccination. This receptor was identified in a human donor who had recovered from COVID-19. The CDR3 here reads CASTLGAGGPYEQYF. Read as DNA, the sequence is TGTGCCAGCACCCTTGGTGCGGGGGGCCCCTACGAGCAGTACTTC.